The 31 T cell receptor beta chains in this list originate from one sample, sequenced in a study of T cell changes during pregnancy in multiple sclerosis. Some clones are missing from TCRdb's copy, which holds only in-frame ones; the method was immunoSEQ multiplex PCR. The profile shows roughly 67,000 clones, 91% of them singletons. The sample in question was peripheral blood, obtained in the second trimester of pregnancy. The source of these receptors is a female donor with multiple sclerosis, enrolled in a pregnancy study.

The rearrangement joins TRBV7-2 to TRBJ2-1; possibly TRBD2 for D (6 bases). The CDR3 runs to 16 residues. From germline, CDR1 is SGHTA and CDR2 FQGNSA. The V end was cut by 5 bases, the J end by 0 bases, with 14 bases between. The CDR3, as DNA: TGTGCCAGCAGCCCGGGACTCGAGCTCTCCTACAATGAGCAGTTCTTC. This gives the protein CASSPGLELSYNEQFF.

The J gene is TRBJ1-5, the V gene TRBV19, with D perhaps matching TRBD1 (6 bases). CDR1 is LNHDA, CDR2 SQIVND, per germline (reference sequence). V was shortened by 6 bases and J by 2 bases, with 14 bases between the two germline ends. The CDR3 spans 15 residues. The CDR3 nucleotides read TGTGCCAGTAGCCCATGGACAGTGGGCAATCAGCCCCAGCATTTT. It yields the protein CASSPWTVGNQPQHF.

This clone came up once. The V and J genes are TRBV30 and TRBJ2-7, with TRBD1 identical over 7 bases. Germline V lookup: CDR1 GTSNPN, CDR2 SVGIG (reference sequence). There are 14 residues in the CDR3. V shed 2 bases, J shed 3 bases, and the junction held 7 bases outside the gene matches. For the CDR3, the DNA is TGTGCCTGGAGTTTTCAGGGGGACCTCTACGAGCAGTACTTC. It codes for CAWSFQGDLYEQYF.

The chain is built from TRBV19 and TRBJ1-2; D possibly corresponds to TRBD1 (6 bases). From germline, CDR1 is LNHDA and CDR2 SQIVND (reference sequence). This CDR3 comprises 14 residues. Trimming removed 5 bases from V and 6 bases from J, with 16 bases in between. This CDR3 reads CASSWGRGMDGYTF. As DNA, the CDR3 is TGTGCCAGTAGTTGGGGCAGGGGTATGGATGGCTACACCTTC.

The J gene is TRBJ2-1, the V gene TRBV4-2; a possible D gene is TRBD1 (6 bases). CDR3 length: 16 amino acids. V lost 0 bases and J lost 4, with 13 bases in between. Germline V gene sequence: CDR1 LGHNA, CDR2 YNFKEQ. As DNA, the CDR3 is TGTGCCAGCAGCCAAGAACCGCGACAGGAGTACAATGAGCAGTTCTTC. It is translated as CASSQEPRQEYNEQFF.

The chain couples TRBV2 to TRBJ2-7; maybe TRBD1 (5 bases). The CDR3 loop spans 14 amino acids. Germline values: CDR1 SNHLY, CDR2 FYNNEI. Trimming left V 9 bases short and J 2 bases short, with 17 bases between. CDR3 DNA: TGTGCCAGTAAAACGGCCAGGGCTGCCTACGAGCAGTACTTC. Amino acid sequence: CASKTARAAYEQYF. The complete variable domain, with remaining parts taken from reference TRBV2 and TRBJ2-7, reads EPEVTQTPSHQVTQMGQEVILRCVPISNHLYFYWYRQILGQKVEFLVSFYNNEISEKSEIFDDQFSVERPDGSNFTLKIRSTKLEDSAMYFCASKTARAAYEQYFGPGTRLTVT.

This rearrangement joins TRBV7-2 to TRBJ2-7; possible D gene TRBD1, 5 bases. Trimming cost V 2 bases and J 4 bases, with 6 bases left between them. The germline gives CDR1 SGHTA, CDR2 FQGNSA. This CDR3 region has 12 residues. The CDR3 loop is CASSLRGYEQYF. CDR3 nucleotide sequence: TGTGCCAGCAGCTTAAGGGGTTACGAGCAGTACTTC. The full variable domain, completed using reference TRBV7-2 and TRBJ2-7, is GAGVSQSPSNKVTEKGKDVELRCDPISGHTALYWYRQSLGQGLEFLIYFQGNSAPDKSGLPSDRFSAERTGGSVSTLTIQRTQQEDSAVYLCASSLRGYEQYFGPGTRLTVT.

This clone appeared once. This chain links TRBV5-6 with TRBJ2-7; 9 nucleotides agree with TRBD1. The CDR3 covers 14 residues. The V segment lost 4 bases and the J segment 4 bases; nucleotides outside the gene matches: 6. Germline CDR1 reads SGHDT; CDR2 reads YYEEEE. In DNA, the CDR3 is TGTGCCAGCAGCGCGTCGGACAGGGGATACGAGCAGTACTTC. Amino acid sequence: CASSASDRGYEQYF.

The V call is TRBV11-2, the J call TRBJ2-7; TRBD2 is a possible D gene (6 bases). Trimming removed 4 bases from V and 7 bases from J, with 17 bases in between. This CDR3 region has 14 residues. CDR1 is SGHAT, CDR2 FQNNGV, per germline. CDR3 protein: CASSSLGGFGEQYF. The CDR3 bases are TGTGCCAGCAGCTCCCTGGGGGGTTTTGGGGAGCAGTACTTC. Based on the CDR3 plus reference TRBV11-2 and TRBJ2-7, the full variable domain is EAGVAQSPRYKIIEKRQSVAFWCNPISGHATLYWYQQILGQGPKLLIQFQNNGVVDDSQLPKDRFSAERLKGVDSTLKIQPAKLEDSAVYLCASSSLGGFGEQYFGPGTRLTVT.

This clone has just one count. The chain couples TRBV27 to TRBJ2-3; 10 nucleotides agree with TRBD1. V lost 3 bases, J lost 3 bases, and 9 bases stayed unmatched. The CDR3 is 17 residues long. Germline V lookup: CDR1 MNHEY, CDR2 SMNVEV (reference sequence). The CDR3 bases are TGTGCCAGCAGTTTTCGGACAGGGGGAGGCAGGACAGATACGCAGTATTTT. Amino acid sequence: CASSFRTGGGRTDTQYF.

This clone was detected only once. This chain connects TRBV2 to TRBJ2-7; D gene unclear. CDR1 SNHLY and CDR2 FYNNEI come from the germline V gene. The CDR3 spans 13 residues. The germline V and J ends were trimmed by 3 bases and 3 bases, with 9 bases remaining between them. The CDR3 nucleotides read TGTGCCAGCAGTGATCTACCTGGCTACGAGCAGTACTTC. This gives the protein CASSDLPGYEQYF.

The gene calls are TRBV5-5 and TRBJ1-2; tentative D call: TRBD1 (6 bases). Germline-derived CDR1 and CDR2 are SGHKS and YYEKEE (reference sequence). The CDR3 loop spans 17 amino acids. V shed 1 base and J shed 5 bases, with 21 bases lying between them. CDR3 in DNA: TGTGCCAGCAGCTTGCTCCGGGACACTCTCGCCGGTTATGGCTACACCTTC. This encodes CASSLLRDTLAGYGYTF.

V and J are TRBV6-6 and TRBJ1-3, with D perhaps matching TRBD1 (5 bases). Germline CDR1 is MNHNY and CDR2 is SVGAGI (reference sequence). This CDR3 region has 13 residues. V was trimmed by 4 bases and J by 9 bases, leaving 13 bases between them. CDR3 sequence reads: CASSLTASGTIYF. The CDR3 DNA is TGTGCCAGCAGTTTGACAGCTTCCGGCACCATATATTTT.

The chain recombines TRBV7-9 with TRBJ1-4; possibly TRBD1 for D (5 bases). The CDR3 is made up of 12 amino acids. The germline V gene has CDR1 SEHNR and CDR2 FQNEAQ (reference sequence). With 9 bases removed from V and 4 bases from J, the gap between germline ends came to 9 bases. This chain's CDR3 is CASRDSNEKLFF. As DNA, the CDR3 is TGTGCCAGTAGAGACAGTAATGAAAAACTGTTTTTT. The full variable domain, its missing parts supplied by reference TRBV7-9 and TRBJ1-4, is DTGVSQNPRHKITKRGQNVTFRCDPISEHNRLYWYRQTLGQGPEFLTYFQNEAQLEKSRLLSDRFSAERPKGSFSTLEIQRTEQGDSAMYLCASRDSNEKLFFGSGTQLSVL.

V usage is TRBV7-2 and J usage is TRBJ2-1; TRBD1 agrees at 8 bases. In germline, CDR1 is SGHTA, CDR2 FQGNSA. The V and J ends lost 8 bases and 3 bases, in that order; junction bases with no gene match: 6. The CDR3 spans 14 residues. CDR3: CASGNRGDYNEQFF. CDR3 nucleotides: TGTGCCAGCGGAAACAGGGGGGACTACAATGAGCAGTTCTTC.

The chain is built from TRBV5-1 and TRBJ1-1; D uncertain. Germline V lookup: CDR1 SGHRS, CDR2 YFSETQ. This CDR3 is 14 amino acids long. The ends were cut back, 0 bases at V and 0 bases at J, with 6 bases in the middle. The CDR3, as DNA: TGCGCCAGCAGCTTGGTTCCAGTGAACACTGAAGCTTTCTTT. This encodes CASSLVPVNTEAFF.

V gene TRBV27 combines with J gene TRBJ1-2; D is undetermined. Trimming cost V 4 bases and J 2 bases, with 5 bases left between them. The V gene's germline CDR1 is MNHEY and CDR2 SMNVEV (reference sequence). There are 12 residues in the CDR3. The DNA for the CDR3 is TGTGCCAGCAGTTCCGGGAACTATGGCTACACCTTC. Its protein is CASSSGNYGYTF.

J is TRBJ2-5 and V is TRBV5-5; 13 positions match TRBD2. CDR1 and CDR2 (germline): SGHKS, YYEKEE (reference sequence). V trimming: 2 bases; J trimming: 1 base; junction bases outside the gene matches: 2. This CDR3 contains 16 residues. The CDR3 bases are TGTGCCAGCAGCTTACTAGCGGGAGGGTTCCAAGAGACCCAGTACTTC. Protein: CASSLLAGGFQETQYF.

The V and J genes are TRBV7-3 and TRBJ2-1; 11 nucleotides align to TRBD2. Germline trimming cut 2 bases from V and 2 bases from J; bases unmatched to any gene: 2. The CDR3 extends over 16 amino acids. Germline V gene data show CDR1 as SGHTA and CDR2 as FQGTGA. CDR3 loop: CASSLDSGGAYNEQFF. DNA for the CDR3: TGTGCCAGCAGCTTAGATAGCGGGGGGGCCTACAATGAGCAGTTCTTC.

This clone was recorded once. CDR3 in DNA: TGTGCCTGGAATCTCCTAGCGGGCCCACAAGAGACCCAGTACTTC. This sequence encodes CAWNLLAGPQETQYF. The rearrangement links TRBV30 to TRBJ2-5, with 8 bases that match TRBD2. From germline, CDR1 is GTSNPN and CDR2 SVGIG (reference sequence). Trimming at V came to 4 bases and at J to 2 bases, leaving 9 bases not matched to a gene. The CDR3 has 15 residues.

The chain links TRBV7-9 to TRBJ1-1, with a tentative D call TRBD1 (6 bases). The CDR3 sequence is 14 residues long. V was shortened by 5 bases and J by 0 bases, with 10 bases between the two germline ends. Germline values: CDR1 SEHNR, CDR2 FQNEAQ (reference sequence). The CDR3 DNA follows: TGTGCCAGCAGCCCAGGGGCGGTGAACACTGAAGCTTTCTTT. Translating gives CASSPGAVNTEAFF.

The CDR3 spells CASSNGQGKTPYEQYF. CDR3 bases: TGTGCCAGCAGCAACGGACAGGGGAAGACCCCCTACGAGCAGTACTTC. V and J are TRBV7-2 and TRBJ2-7, with 9 bases lining up with TRBD1. Germline V gene lookup returns CDR1 SGHTA and CDR2 FQGNSA. This CDR3 comprises 16 residues. V lost 5 bases to trimming and J lost 2 bases; unmatched junction nucleotides: 10.

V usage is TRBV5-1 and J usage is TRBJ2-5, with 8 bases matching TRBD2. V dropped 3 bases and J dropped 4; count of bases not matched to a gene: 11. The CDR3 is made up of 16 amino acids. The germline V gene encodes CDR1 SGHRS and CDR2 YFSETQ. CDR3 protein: CASSSLSAGVGETQYF. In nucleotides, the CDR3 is TGCGCCAGCAGCTCCCTCTCAGCGGGAGTGGGAGAGACCCAGTACTTC.

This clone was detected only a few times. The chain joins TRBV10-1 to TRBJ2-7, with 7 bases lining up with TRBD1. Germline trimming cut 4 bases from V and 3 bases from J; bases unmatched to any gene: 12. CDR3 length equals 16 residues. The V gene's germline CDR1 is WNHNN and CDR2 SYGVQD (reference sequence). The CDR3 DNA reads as TGCGCCAGCAGTGCCCTCGGGGACAGAAACCTCTACGAGCAGTACTTC. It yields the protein CASSALGDRNLYEQYF.

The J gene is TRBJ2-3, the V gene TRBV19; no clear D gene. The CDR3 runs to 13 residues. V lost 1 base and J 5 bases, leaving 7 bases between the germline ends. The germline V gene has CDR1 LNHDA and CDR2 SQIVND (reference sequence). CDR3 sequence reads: CASSIVAEDTQYF. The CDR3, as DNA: TGTGCCAGTAGTATAGTGGCAGAAGATACGCAGTATTTT.

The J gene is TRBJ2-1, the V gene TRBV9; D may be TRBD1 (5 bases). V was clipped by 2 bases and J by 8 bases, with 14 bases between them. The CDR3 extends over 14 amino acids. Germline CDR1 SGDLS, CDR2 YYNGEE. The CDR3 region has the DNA TGTGCCAGCAGCGTTTTCAGGGTGGCTCATGAGCAGTTCTTC. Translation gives CASSVFRVAHEQFF.

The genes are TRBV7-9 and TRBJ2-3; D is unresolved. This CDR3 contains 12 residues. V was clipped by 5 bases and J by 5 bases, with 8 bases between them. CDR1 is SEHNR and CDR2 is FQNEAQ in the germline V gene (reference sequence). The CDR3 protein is CASSAYLDTQYF. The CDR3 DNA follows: TGTGCCAGCAGCGCCTATTTAGATACGCAGTATTTT.

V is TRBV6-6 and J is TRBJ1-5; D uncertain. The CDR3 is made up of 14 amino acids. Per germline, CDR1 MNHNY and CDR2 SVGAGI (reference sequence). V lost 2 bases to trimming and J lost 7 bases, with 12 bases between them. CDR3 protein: CASSYLTGGQPQHF. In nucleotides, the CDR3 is TGTGCCAGCAGTTACCTGACCGGCGGGCAGCCCCAGCATTTT.

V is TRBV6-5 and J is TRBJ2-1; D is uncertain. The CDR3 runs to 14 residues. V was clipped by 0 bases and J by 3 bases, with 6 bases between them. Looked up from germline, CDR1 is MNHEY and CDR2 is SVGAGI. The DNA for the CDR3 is TGTGCCAGCAGTTACTCCTCAGGCTACAATGAGCAGTTCTTC. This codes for CASSYSSGYNEQFF.

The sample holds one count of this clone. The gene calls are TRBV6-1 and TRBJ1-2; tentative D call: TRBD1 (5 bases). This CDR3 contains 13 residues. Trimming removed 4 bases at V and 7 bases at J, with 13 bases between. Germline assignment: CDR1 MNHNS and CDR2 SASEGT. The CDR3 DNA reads TGTGCCAGCAGTGTAGGGGAACAGGTTGGCTACACCTTC. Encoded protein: CASSVGEQVGYTF.

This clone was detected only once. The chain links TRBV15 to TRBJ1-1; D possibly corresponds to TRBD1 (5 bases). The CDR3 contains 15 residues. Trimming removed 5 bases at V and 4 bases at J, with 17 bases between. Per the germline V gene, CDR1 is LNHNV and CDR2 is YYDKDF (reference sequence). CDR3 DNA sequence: TGTGCCACCAGCGGAGGGACGGGGGGAGGCACTGAAGCTTTCTTT. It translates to CATSGGTGGGTEAFF.